This TCR beta chain came from a study of blood T cells in healthy people across ages. This CDR3 contains 15 residues. With 5 bases clipped from V and 7 bases from J, the junction kept 10 bases outside the gene matches. Germline V gene lookup returns CDR1 SGHAT and CDR2 FQDESV (reference sequence). Together with a sample-barcoded 5' primer, a J-beta primer mix was included in a second PCR lasting about 6 to 11 cycles. Via MiXCR, TCRdb re-called the 5' RACE reads, giving one row per CDR3 protein. Among approximately 770,000 distinct CDR3 sequences listed, about three fifths were seen once. The sample taken for sequencing was blood. V is TRBV11-1 and J is TRBJ1-1, with 10 bases lining up with TRBD1. The clonotype originates from a man aged 30 to 45 in good health. The CDR3 DNA follows: TGTGCCAGCAGCCTCCGGGACAGGGGATCGGATGAAGCTTTCTTT. Protein product: CASSLRDRGSDEAFF.